This T cell receptor (beta chain) was documented in a study of blood T cell repertoires in COVID-19. V was pared by 0 bases and J by 9 bases, with 10 bases between. Germline values: CDR1 LNHDA, CDR2 SQIVND (reference sequence). The CDR3 contains 13 residues. The repertoire was sequenced with immunoSEQ multiplex PCR; TCRdb's copy has only in-frame clones and lacks some. Among roughly 38,000 clones listed, less than 80% were seen once. The sequencing sample was made of peripheral blood. The origin of this receptor is a man between 65 and 85 years old with COVID-19, enrolled during active disease. The genes are TRBV19 and TRBJ2-3; D is ambiguous. The CDR3 DNA reads as TGTGCCAGTAGTATAGATCTAGGCGGCACGCAGTATTTT. Its protein is CASSIDLGGTQYF.